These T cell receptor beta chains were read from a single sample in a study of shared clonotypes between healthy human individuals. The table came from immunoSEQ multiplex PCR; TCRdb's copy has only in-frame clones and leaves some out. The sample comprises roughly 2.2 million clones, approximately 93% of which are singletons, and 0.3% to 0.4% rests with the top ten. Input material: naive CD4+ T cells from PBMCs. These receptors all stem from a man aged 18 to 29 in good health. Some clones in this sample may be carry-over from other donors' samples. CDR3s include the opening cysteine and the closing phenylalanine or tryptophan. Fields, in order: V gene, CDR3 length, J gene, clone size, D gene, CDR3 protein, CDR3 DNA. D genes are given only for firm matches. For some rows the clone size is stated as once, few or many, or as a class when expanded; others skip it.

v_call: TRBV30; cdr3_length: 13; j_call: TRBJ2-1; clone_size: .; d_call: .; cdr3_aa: CAWATGFDNEQFF; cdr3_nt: TGTGCCTGGGCCACAGGGTTCGACAATGAGCAGTTCTTC
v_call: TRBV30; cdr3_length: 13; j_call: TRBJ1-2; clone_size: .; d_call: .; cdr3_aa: CAWIRVVPGGYTF; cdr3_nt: TGTGCCTGGATTCGGGTCGTTCCTGGGGGCTACACCTTC
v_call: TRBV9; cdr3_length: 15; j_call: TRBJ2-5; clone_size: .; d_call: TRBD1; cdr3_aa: CASSVGQGGQETQYF; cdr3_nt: TGTGCCAGCAGCGTAGGACAGGGTGGGCAAGAGACCCAGTACTTC
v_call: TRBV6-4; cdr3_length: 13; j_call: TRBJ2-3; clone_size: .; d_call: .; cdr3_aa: CASSDRGGKTQYF; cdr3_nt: TGTGCCAGCAGTGACAGGGGAGGTAAGACGCAGTATTTT
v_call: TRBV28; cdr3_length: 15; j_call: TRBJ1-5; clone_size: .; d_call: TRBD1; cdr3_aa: CASIRSHRGSQPQHF; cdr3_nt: TGTGCCAGCATCAGATCTCACAGGGGTTCCCAGCCCCAGCATTTT
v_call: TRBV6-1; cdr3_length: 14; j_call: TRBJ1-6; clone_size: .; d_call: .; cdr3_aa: CASSGRGFRSPLHF; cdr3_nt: TGTGCCAGCAGTGGCCGGGGCTTCCGCTCACCCCTCCACTTT
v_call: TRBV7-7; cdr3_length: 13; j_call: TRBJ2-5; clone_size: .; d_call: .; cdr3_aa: CASSRERPEPQYF; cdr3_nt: TGTGCCAGCAGTCGGGAGCGGCCGGAGCCCCAGTACTTC
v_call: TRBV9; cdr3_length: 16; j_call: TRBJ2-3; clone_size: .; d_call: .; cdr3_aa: CASSVSGGPATDTQYF; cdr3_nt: TGTGCCAGCAGCGTAAGCGGAGGTCCTGCCACAGATACGCAGTATTTT
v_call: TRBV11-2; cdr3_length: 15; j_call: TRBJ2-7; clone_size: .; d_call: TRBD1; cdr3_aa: CASSLGAGGPYEQYF; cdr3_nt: TGTGCCAGCAGCTTAGGGGCAGGGGGCCCCTACGAGCAGTACTTC
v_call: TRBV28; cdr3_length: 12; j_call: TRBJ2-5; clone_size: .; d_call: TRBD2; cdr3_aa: CASSKLREAQYF; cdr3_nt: TGTGCCAGCAGTAAGCTGCGGGAGGCCCAGTACTTC
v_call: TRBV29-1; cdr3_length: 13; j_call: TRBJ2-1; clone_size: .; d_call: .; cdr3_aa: CSVVGLPRAEQFF; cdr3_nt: TGCAGCGTTGTAGGGTTACCCCGGGCTGAGCAGTTCTTC
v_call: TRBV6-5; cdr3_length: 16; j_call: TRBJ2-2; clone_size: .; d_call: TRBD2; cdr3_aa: CASSYSSGRGTGELFF; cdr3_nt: TGTGCCAGCAGTTACTCCAGCGGGAGAGGCACCGGGGAGCTGTTTTTT
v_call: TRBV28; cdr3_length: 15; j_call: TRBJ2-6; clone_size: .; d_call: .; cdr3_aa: CASSLPVPGANVLTF; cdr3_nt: TGTGCCAGCAGTTTACCGGTCCCTGGGGCCAACGTCCTGACTTTC
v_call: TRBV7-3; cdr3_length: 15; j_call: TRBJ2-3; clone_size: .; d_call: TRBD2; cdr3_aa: CASSSGLAGINTQYF; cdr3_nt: TGTGCCAGCAGCTCCGGACTAGCGGGAATAAATACGCAGTATTTT
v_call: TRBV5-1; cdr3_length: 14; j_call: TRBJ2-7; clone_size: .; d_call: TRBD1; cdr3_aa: CASRQGAGSYEQYF; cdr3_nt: TGCGCCAGCAGGCAGGGGGCCGGGTCCTACGAGCAGTACTTC
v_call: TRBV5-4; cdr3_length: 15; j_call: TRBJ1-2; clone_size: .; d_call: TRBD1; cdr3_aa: CASSLGAGQVYGYTF; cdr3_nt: TGTGCCAGCAGCTTGGGGGCCGGACAGGTCTATGGCTACACCTTC
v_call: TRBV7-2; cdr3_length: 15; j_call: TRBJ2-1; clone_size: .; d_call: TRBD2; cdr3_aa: CASTLSLADYNEQFF; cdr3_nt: TGTGCCAGCACCTTGTCACTAGCGGACTACAATGAGCAGTTCTTC
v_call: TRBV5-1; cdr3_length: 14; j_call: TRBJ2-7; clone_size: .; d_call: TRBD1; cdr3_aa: CASSPPGTVNEQYF; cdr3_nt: TGCGCCAGCAGCCCGCCCGGGACAGTCAACGAGCAGTACTTC
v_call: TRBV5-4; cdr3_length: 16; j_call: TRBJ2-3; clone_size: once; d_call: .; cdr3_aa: CASSLRETRVGDTQYF; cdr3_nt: TGTGCCAGCAGCTTGAGGGAAACGAGGGTAGGGGATACGCAGTATTTT
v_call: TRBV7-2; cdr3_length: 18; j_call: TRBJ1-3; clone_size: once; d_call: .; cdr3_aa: CASSLSGGWGVSGNTIYF; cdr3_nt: TGTGCCAGCAGCTTGTCCGGGGGGTGGGGAGTATCTGGAAACACCATATATTTT
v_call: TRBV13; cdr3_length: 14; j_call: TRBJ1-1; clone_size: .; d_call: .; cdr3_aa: CASSLGRGFTEAFF; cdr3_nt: TGTGCCAGCAGCTTAGGCAGGGGATTCACTGAAGCTTTCTTT
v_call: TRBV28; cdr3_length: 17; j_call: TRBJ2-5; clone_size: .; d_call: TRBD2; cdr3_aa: CASRTTSGMGYQETQYF; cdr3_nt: TGTGCCAGCAGGACGACTAGCGGGATGGGGTACCAAGAGACCCAGTACTTC
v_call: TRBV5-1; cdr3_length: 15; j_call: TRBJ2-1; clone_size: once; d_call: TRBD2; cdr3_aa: CASSATSGRGAEQFF; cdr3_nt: TGCGCCAGCAGCGCAACTAGCGGGAGGGGTGCTGAGCAGTTCTTC
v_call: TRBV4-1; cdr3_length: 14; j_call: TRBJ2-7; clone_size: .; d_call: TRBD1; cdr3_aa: CASSQPGQGHEQYF; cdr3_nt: TGCGCCAGCAGCCAACCGGGACAGGGCCACGAGCAGTACTTC
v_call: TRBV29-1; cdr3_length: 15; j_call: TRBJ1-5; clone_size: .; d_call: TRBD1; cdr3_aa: CSVLGQGDNNQPQHF; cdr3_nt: TGCAGCGTTCTTGGGCAGGGGGATAACAATCAGCCCCAGCATTTT